This is a list of T cell receptor beta chains from one sample in a study of blood T cell repertoires in COVID-19. Repertoires were generated with immunoSEQ multiplex PCR, while TCRdb's copy carries only in-frame clones and drops some. The table lists 150,000 or so clones, around 85% of them singletons. The sequenced sample was PBMCs or T cells enriched from blood (not recorded which). The receptor source for this set is a man aged 50 to 59 who had recovered from COVID-19. Both conserved end residues are part of each CDR3. A D gene is named only where the DNA matches it firmly. Some rows mark clone size as missing; the rest say once, few, many or name a class of expanded clone.

j_gene: TRBJ2-7
d_gene: TRBD1
v_gene: TRBV5-1
abundance: NA
CDR3aa: CASSPGWTGEGYEQYF
CDR3nt: TGCGCCAGCAGCCCGGGGTGGACAGGGGAAGGCTACGAGCAGTACTTC

j_gene: TRBJ1-1
d_gene: NA
v_gene: TRBV9
abundance: NA
CDR3aa: CASSVVSDNTEAFF
CDR3nt: TGTGCCAGCAGCGTAGTGTCAGATAACACTGAAGCTTTCTTT

j_gene: TRBJ1-2
d_gene: NA
v_gene: TRBV2
abundance: NA
CDR3aa: CASSDYGYTF
CDR3nt: TGTGCCAGCAGCGACTATGGCTACACCTTC

j_gene: TRBJ1-1
d_gene: TRBD1
v_gene: TRBV4-1
abundance: NA
CDR3aa: CASSPIGQGLWKGFF
CDR3nt: TGCGCCAGCAGCCCGATCGGACAGGGTCTGTGGAAAGGTTTCTTT

j_gene: TRBJ1-4
d_gene: NA
v_gene: TRBV4-3
abundance: NA
CDR3aa: CASSQEKIMRGGGSEKLFF
CDR3nt: TGCGCCAGCAGCCAAGAGAAAATTATGAGGGGCGGGGGTAGTGAAAAACTGTTTTTT

j_gene: TRBJ1-5
d_gene: NA
v_gene: TRBV5-8
abundance: NA
CDR3aa: CASSDTGRGNQPQHF
CDR3nt: TGTGCCAGCAGCGATACAGGGAGAGGCAATCAGCCCCAGCATTTT

j_gene: TRBJ2-7
d_gene: NA
v_gene: TRBV5-1
abundance: NA
CDR3aa: CASRGDLGGVGTYEQYF
CDR3nt: TGCGCCAGCAGGGGGGACTTAGGCGGGGTAGGGACCTACGAGCAGTACTTC

j_gene: TRBJ2-3
d_gene: NA
v_gene: TRBV7-3
abundance: NA
CDR3aa: CASSPGLNTDTQYF
CDR3nt: TGTGCCAGCAGCCCGGGACTTAACACAGATACGCAGTATTTT

j_gene: TRBJ2-6
d_gene: TRBD2
v_gene: TRBV7-9
abundance: NA
CDR3aa: CASSLIGGLRGANVLTF
CDR3nt: TGTGCCAGCAGCTTAATCGGGGGACTAAGAGGGGCCAACGTCCTGACTTTC

j_gene: TRBJ1-5
d_gene: NA
v_gene: TRBV6-2/TRBV6-3
abundance: NA
CDR3aa: CASSYESGAYQPQHF
CDR3nt: TGTGCCAGCAGTTACGAGTCAGGCGCTTATCAGCCCCAGCATTTT

j_gene: TRBJ2-5
d_gene: TRBD1
v_gene: TRBV10-3
abundance: once
CDR3aa: CAIKGQGAQETQYF
CDR3nt: TGTGCCATCAAAGGACAGGGGGCCCAAGAGACCCAGTACTTC

j_gene: TRBJ2-1
d_gene: TRBD2
v_gene: TRBV7-6
abundance: NA
CDR3aa: CASSLSGGPLGEQFF
CDR3nt: TGTGCCAGCAGCCTATCGGGGGGGCCTCTGGGTGAGCAGTTCTTC

j_gene: TRBJ2-1
d_gene: TRBD1
v_gene: TRBV9
abundance: NA
CDR3aa: CASSDPTGADEQFF
CDR3nt: TGTGCCAGCAGCGACCCGACAGGGGCGGATGAGCAGTTCTTC

j_gene: TRBJ1-4
d_gene: NA
v_gene: TRBV12-5
abundance: NA
CDR3aa: CASAFDTTNEKLFF
CDR3nt: TGTGCTAGTGCCTTCGACACGACTAATGAAAAACTGTTTTTT

j_gene: TRBJ1-5
d_gene: NA
v_gene: TRBV21-1
abundance: NA
CDR3aa: CASSMDRENQPQHF
CDR3nt: TGTGCCAGCAGCATGGACAGGGAGAATCAGCCCCAGCATTTT

j_gene: TRBJ1-4
d_gene: NA
v_gene: TRBV28
abundance: NA
CDR3aa: CASSLGAPGEKLFF
CDR3nt: TGTGCCAGCAGTTTGGGGGCCCCGGGCGAAAAACTGTTTTTT

j_gene: TRBJ1-5
d_gene: NA
v_gene: TRBV7-2
abundance: once
CDR3aa: CASSLIPGNNQPQHF
CDR3nt: TGTGCCAGCAGCTTAATCCCGGGGAACAATCAGCCCCAGCATTTT

j_gene: TRBJ1-5
d_gene: TRBD1
v_gene: TRBV7-3
abundance: NA
CDR3aa: CASSSRDRGTDSNQPQHF
CDR3nt: TGTGCCAGCAGCTCCCGGGACAGGGGGACGGATAGCAATCAGCCCCAGCATTTT

j_gene: TRBJ2-3
d_gene: TRBD2
v_gene: TRBV16
abundance: many
CDR3aa: CASSQWAGEIPDTQYF
CDR3nt: TGTGCCAGCAGCCAATGGGCGGGGGAAATCCCAGATACGCAGTATTTT

j_gene: TRBJ2-5
d_gene: NA
v_gene: TRBV4-1
abundance: few
CDR3aa: CASSQNVVQETQYF
CDR3nt: TGCGCCAGCAGCCAAAACGTAGTCCAAGAGACCCAGTACTTC